The 23 T cell receptor beta chains listed next were all sequenced from one sample in a study of early T cells in non-severe SARS-CoV-2 infection. TCRdb independently ran MiXCR on the 5' RACE reads; one entry per CDR3 protein. The table has about 42,000 distinct CDR3 sequences, over 6% seen once. The sequenced material came from whole blood. These receptors all come from an adult who was a healthcare worker with PCR-confirmed SARS-CoV-2 infection or an uninfected control (not recorded which).

The rearrangement links TRBV6-2 or TRBV6-3 to TRBJ1-1, with D tentatively TRBD1 (6 bases). The germline V gene encodes CDR1 MNHEY and CDR2 SVGEGT. This CDR3 region has 13 residues. V lost 7 bases and J 7 bases, leaving 16 bases between the germline ends. The CDR3 here is CASTPQGAFEAFF. DNA for the CDR3: TGTGCCAGCACCCCACAGGGAGCCTTTGAAGCTTTCTTT.

This chain links TRBV12-3 or TRBV12-4 with TRBJ2-1; D possibly matches TRBD1 or TRBD2 (5 bases each). Trimming stripped 5 bases from V and 9 bases from J, with 17 bases between. The CDR3 covers 14 residues. The CDR3 coding sequence is TGTGCCAGCAGTCCCCACCTTGGGGGTGCTGAGCAGTTCTTC. As protein: CASSPHLGGAEQFF.

Only a few counts were recorded for this clonotype. The V and J genes are TRBV20-1 and TRBJ1-1, with 9 bases identical to TRBD1. The CDR3 length is 14 residues. Germline trimming cut 3 bases from V and 0 bases from J; bases unmatched to any gene: 2. Germline lookup yields CDR1 DFQATT and CDR2 SNEGSKA (reference sequence). CDR3 sequence (DNA): TGCAGTGCTAGGGACAGGGGAATGAACACTGAAGCTTTCTTT. Amino acids: CSARDRGMNTEAFF.

The rearrangement joins TRBV28 to TRBJ1-1; tentatively, D is TRBD1 (6 bases). Between the trimmed V and J ends, which lost 5 bases and 0 bases, there was a span of 10 bases. The CDR3 contains 14 residues. Germline CDR1 reads MDHEN; CDR2 reads SYDVKM. The CDR3 DNA reads as TGTGCCAGCAGTCCCACAGGGTTGAACACTGAAGCTTTCTTT. This encodes CASSPTGLNTEAFF.

This clonotype showed up many times. The J gene is TRBJ2-5, the V gene TRBV20-1; D ambiguous. Germline V gene lookup returns CDR1 DFQATT and CDR2 SNEGSKA (reference sequence). The CDR3 contains 12 residues. V was clipped by 3 bases and J by 2 bases, with 7 bases between them. The CDR3 DNA is TGCAGTGCTAGTCCCAGGCAAGAGACCCAGTACTTC. Amino acids: CSASPRQETQYF.

This clonotype has a handful of counts. The chain is built from TRBV6-1 and TRBJ2-6, with 7 bases aligning to TRBD2. Looked up from germline, CDR1 is MNHNS and CDR2 is SASEGT. CDR3 length: 16 residues. Losses at the gene ends were 8 bases for V and 0 bases for J; bases not matched to a gene: 7. The DNA of the CDR3 is TGTGCCAGCGGGGAGGGACGGCCCTCTGGGGCCAACGTCCTGACTTTC. This gives the protein CASGEGRPSGANVLTF.

This clonotype was recorded many times. The chain uses TRBV20-1 and TRBJ2-7, with D possibly being TRBD1 or TRBD2 (5 bases each). The CDR3 is 13 residues long. Trimming removed 3 bases from V and 2 bases from J, with 11 bases in between. The germline V gene encodes CDR1 DFQATT and CDR2 SNEGSKA (reference sequence). The DNA of the CDR3 is TGCAGTGCTAGGAGGGGATCGGCCTACGAGCAGTACTTC. It encodes CSARRGSAYEQYF.

This clonotype was recorded a few times. The CDR3 ends on some other residue instead of the conserved phenylalanine or tryptophan, so this is likely a read error. The chain recombines TRBV6-4 with TRBJ2-1; a possible D gene is TRBD1 (6 bases). The CDR3 covers 14 residues. Per germline, CDR1 MRHNA and CDR2 SNTAGT. Trimming took 3 bases from V and 1 from J, leaving 7 bases between them. The CDR3 protein is CASSEGASYNEQFS. The CDR3 nucleotides are TGTGCCAGCAGTGAGGGGGCTTCCTACAATGAGCAGTTCTCC.

This clonotype was seen at least ten times. This sequence joins TRBV6-2 or TRBV6-3 and TRBJ2-2; D may match TRBD1 or TRBD2 (5 bases each). The CDR3 is made up of 15 amino acids. V lost 5 bases to trimming and J lost 5 bases, with 15 bases between them. Germline CDR1 and CDR2: MNHEY and SVGEGT. This CDR3 reads CASSQGKGRTGELFF. The CDR3 nucleotides read TGTGCCAGCAGTCAGGGCAAGGGACGGACCGGGGAGCTGTTTTTT.

This clonotype was found many times. The J gene is TRBJ1-1, the V gene TRBV2; D is unclear. Germline-derived CDR1 and CDR2 are SNHLY and FYNNEI. V dropped 8 bases and J dropped 4 bases, with 14 bases sitting between them. The CDR3 contains 13 residues. The CDR3 region is CASFLGEGTEAFF. The CDR3 region has the DNA TGTGCCAGCTTTCTTGGGGAGGGCACTGAAGCTTTCTTT.

The chain links TRBV7-2 to TRBJ1-2; D gene ambiguous. Trimming removed 5 bases from V and 1 base from J, with 17 bases in between. The CDR3 spans 16 residues. The germline V gene encodes CDR1 SGHTA and CDR2 FQGNSA. The CDR3 reads CASSRTARTLNYGYTF. The DNA of the CDR3 is TGTGCCAGCAGCCGCACTGCTAGGACCCTTAACTATGGCTACACCTTC.

This clonotype was seen only a few times. V gene TRBV6-2 or TRBV6-3 combines with J gene TRBJ1-2; D possibly corresponds to TRBD1 (5 bases). The CDR3 sequence is 13 residues long. V lost 6 bases, J lost 2 bases, and 10 bases lay in between. The V gene's germline CDR1 is MNHEY and CDR2 SVGEGT. The CDR3 nucleotides are TGTGCCAGCAGGCGCGGGGGGAACTATGGCTACACCTTC. It translates to CASRRGGNYGYTF.

The CDR3 coding sequence is TGCAGTGCTAGAGCTTACCGGGACAATCGATTGAGCAATCAGCCCCAGCATTTT. This encodes CSARAYRDNRLSNQPQHF. The rearrangement links TRBV20-1 to TRBJ1-5; D is possibly TRBD1 (6 bases). Per germline, CDR1 DFQATT and CDR2 SNEGSKA (reference sequence). This CDR3 is built from 18 residues. V was pared by 1 base and J by 1 base, with 20 bases between.

This clonotype showed up many times. The chain couples TRBV6-6 to TRBJ1-4, with 11 nucleotides matching TRBD1. Germline V CDR1 and CDR2: MNHNY, SVGAGI (reference sequence). The CDR3 runs to 14 residues. Trimming took 2 bases from V and 7 from J; bases not matched to a gene: 0. CDR3 in amino acids: CASSYGQGAEKLFF. In nucleotides, the CDR3 is TGTGCCAGCAGTTACGGACAGGGGGCTGAAAAACTGTTTTTT.

The rearrangement joins TRBV5-1 to TRBJ2-7; 7 bases are shared with TRBD2. Germline CDR1 SGHRS, CDR2 YFSETQ. The CDR3 extends over 14 amino acids. The junction had 13 bases not matched to a gene; V was cut back by 7 bases and J by 6 bases. The CDR3 DNA follows: TGCGCCAGCGGCTGGGAGGGTTCGTCAGGCGAGCAGTACTTC. Its translation: CASGWEGSSGEQYF.

This chain joins TRBV7-2 and TRBJ2-1; D is undetermined. V was pared by 3 bases and J by 6 bases, with 0 bases between. CDR3 length: 10 amino acids. Germline assignment: CDR1 SGHTA and CDR2 FQGNSA. The CDR3 loop reads CASSFNEQFF. As DNA, the CDR3 is TGTGCCAGCAGCTTCAATGAGCAGTTCTTC.

This clonotype was recorded many times. The chain has TRBV12-3 or TRBV12-4 and TRBJ1-1; tentative D call: TRBD1 (5 bases). V shed 2 bases and J shed 1 base, with 11 bases lying between them. The CDR3 sequence is 15 residues long. As DNA, the CDR3 is TGTGCCAGCAGTTTAATGGTAGGGACGAACACTGAAGCTTTCTTT. This codes for CASSLMVGTNTEAFF.

This clonotype occurred many times. This chain joins TRBV12-3 or TRBV12-4 and TRBJ2-5; 9 nucleotides align to TRBD1. This CDR3 comprises 15 residues. Unmatched junction bases numbered 9, after V lost 5 bases and J lost 5 bases. CDR3 residues: CASSARTGAEETQYF. CDR3 in DNA: TGTGCCAGCAGTGCAAGGACAGGGGCGGAGGAGACCCAGTACTTC.

In this sample, this clonotype turned up many times. The chain recombines TRBV7-9 with TRBJ1-2, with TRBD1 matching 9 bases. The CDR3 is 15 residues long. V lost 5 bases, J lost 4 bases, and 8 bases stayed unmatched. CDR1 and CDR2 (germline): SEHNR, FQNEAQ (reference sequence). The CDR3 nucleotides read TGTGCCAGCAGCCACGGGGACAGGGCGGGCTATGGCTACACCTTC. This codes for CASSHGDRAGYGYTF.

The chain uses TRBV4-1 and TRBJ1-2, with D perhaps matching TRBD1 (5 bases). The CDR3 contains 15 residues. Trimming left V 1 base short and J 5 bases short, with 14 bases between. Germline CDR1 reads MGHRA; CDR2 reads YSYEKL. The CDR3 region has the DNA TGCGCCAGCAGCCAAGGGGGCGGGATGAGATATGGCTACACCTTC. This sequence encodes CASSQGGGMRYGYTF.

The V gene is TRBV5-1, the J gene TRBJ2-3; 9 positions match TRBD1. The germline gives CDR1 SGHRS, CDR2 YFSETQ. The trim removed 4 bases at V and 7 bases at J, leaving 13 bases unmatched. The CDR3 contains 16 residues. This chain's CDR3 is CASSALGTGFLNTQYF. The CDR3 DNA reads TGCGCCAGCAGCGCGCTTGGGACAGGGTTTTTGAATACGCAGTATTTT.

This clonotype was seen a few times. The chain is built from TRBV5-1 and TRBJ2-2; 8 positions match TRBD2. Per germline, CDR1 SGHRS and CDR2 YFSETQ. The V and J ends lost 1 base and 3 bases, in that order; junction bases with no gene match: 8. The CDR3 has 17 amino acids. CDR3 residues: CASSLYAGGSYTGELFF. In nucleotides, the CDR3 is TGCGCCAGCAGCTTGTATGCGGGGGGCAGCTACACCGGGGAGCTGTTTTTT.

The chain joins TRBV5-4 to TRBJ2-2; 7 bases fit TRBD2. The germline CDR1 and CDR2 sequences are SGHNT and YYREEE (reference sequence). This CDR3 is built from 15 residues. V lost 3 bases, J lost 6 bases, and 8 bases stayed unmatched. DNA of the CDR3: TGTGCCAGCAGCTCCGGCGGACTAGAGGCCGGGGAGCTGTTTTTT. It yields the protein CASSSGGLEAGELFF.